Given below is one T cell receptor (beta chain) in context. V shed 0 bases and J 9 bases; nucleotides not matched to a gene: 3. The CDR3 has 13 residues. Germline CDR1 reads SGHNT; CDR2 reads YYREEE (reference sequence). This entry is derived from a study of T cell responses to AZD1222 COVID-19 vaccine. TCRdb keeps only in-frame clones here, not all; method: immunoSEQ multiplex PCR. Among some 130,000 clones listed, around 90% were seen once. The TCR comes from an adult who received the AZD1222 COVID-19 vaccine. This specimen was peripheral blood, taken 28 days after the second AZD1222 dose. The J gene is TRBJ2-1, the V gene TRBV5-4; 7 nucleotides align to TRBD2. CDR3 sequence (DNA): TGTGCCAGCAGCTTGGTGGGAGGGTCTGAGCAGTTCTTC. This codes for CASSLVGGSEQFF.